This TCR beta chain was identified during a study of early stage breast cancer tumors (dated by TCRdb to about 2017). At the level of the whole study: Of the approximately 15 invasive breast tumors, 12 to 13 were found to be estrogen receptor-positive, progesterone receptor-positive and HER2-negative. Of the approximately twelve ER+/PR+/HER2- tumors, eight were classified as invasive ductal carcinomas and four as invasive lobular carcinomas. On average, each sample got roughly 9.7-fold read coverage. The samples as a whole yielded 2 million to 3 million detected templates, corresponding to nearly 1,100,000 unique clonotypes. Study-level results and caveats: Because the cohort was small, analysis by tumor subtype was not possible. Repertoires from blood resembled normal breast more closely than tumor, and using blood as a reference for each tissue separated tumor from normal in about 90% of the 16 patients. Compared with adjacent normal breast tissue, tumors had about 2.5-fold higher T cell density and higher clonality. Chain pairing and functional markers such as CD4, CD8 and FOXP3 were missed by bulk genomic DNA sequencing of unsorted cells. Enriched TCRB sequences shared across patients were mostly commonly generated sequences, unlikely to play an important role in the tumor microenvironment.

Adjacent normal breast tissue was collected about 1.9-4 cm away from the tumor, rinsed in PBS and stored in prechilled RNAlater. Because of high lipid content and low cell density, roughly 85-330 mg of normal breast tissue was often needed to obtain sufficient DNA. The study profiled bulk TCR beta-chain repertoires in matched peripheral blood, tumor and adjacent normal breast tissue taken from about 15 patients with early-stage breast cancer. The Qiagen AllPrep DNA/RNA Mini kit was used to extract genomic DNA. Points on this clone: The target of this receptor is not known. No clone much larger than this one lies a single base away; base qualities are absent.

Each sample was amplified as two independent genomic DNA replicates: about 0.54 ug for blood and roughly 1.4 ug for tumor or normal breast. TCRB sequencing of genomic DNA was carried out with the ImmunoSeq Intro kit according to the manufacturer's instructions. For absolute quantification, the roughly 31-cycle multiplex PCR included proprietary primers along with spike-in control sequences. Single-end 150-bp reads were used to sequence an 87-bp fragment spanning the CDR3 plus the flanking V and J genes. Each lane of an Illumina MiSeq running version 3.0 chemistry carried seven multiplexed samples, with two replicates apiece. Turning to the authors' computational methods: The vendor's proprietary pipeline processed the raw data and merged both replicates into a single result for each sample. Productive rearrangements sharing the V-gene family, CDR3 amino acid sequence and J-gene segment were defined as clonotypes. Clonality was calculated as 1 minus the normalized Shannon entropy (Pielou evenness) of TCRB abundances. To estimate T cell density, the total number of templates was divided by the input cell count, which was inferred from how much DNA went in. Recon was used with default parameters to estimate total repertoire diversity and clonality. A clonotype was considered tumor-enriched if its abundance in tumor exceeded 0.1% and was at least 32-fold higher than its abundance in normal breast. Drawn from immuneACCESS, this table holds only the in-frame rearrangements with V and J called that TCRdb kept. Clones are partly lost; checked studies trace under half to an unresolved V gene and leave the rest unexplained. V and J calls and clone size are as listed in that table; D and trimming were resolved from the DNA. Counted in this sample were 5,000 to 6,500 clones; 55% to 75% of them appeared once. Of the sample, about 13% is held by the ten largest clones.

The V end gives up 2 bases and the J end 2 bases, leaving 11 bases in the junction not matched to a gene. The cysteine opens and the phenylalanine closes a CDR3 of 18 amino acids. Solely the CDR3 DNA is kept, with 54 bases framed from the first base. As encoded in the germline V gene, CDR1 is SGHRS while CDR2 is YFSETQ. This clonotype was sampled from a person in their sixties with breast cancer. In this chain, TRBV5-1 is recombined with TRBJ2-2, with 8 bases aligning to TRBD1. Material: normal breast tissue next to the tumor. CDR3 reads: CASSLRVPGQANTGELFF. The nucleotides read TGCGCCAGCAGCTTAAGGGTCCCGGGACAGGCCAACACCGGGGAGCTGTTTTTT.